Listed below are T cell receptor beta chains from one sample, sequenced in a study of CD8+ T cells in alopecia areata. Libraries were prepared by immunoSEQ multiplex PCR; TCRdb keeps only in-frame clonotypes and omits some of them. The profile shows 160,000 or so clones, about three fifths of them singletons. Sequenced here: CD4+ T cells sorted from blood, sampled at week 4, from a patient treated with tofacitinib. The source is a human donor with alopecia areata. CDR3s include the opening cysteine and the closing phenylalanine or tryptophan. The order of the fields is V gene, clone size, J gene, D gene, CDR3 protein, CDR3 DNA. D genes are given only for firm matches. Expanded clones are given a class, and other clones once, few, many or no size at all.

TRBV7-2,.,TRBJ1-6,.,CASSTPRVGRSPLHF,TGTGCCAGCAGCACCCCTCGGGTGGGGAGATCACCCCTCCACTTT
TRBV7-2,.,TRBJ2-7,.,CASSLLGAGALGYEQYF,TGTGCCAGCAGCTTATTGGGGGCGGGGGCTCTGGGTTACGAGCAGTACTTC
TRBV7-2,.,TRBJ2-7,.,CASSWGDYEQYF,TGTGCCAGCAGCTGGGGGGATTACGAGCAGTACTTC
TRBV7-9,.,TRBJ1-5,.,CASSLEGGQPQHF,TGTGCCAGCAGCTTAGAGGGAGGTCAGCCCCAGCATTTT
TRBV5-1,few,TRBJ2-5,TRBD1,CASSAGQVLETQYF,TGCGCCAGCAGCGCGGGACAGGTTTTAGAGACCCAGTACTTC
TRBV2,.,TRBJ1-5,.,CASSGTRDQPQHF,TGTGCCAGCAGTGGCACTCGGGATCAGCCCCAGCATTTT
TRBV29-1,.,TRBJ1-5,.,CRGGRGLNQPQHF,TGCAGAGGCGGCCGGGGGCTTAATCAGCCCCAGCATTTT
TRBV7-6,.,TRBJ2-1,TRBD2,CASSSLAGGPGEQFF,TGTGCCAGCAGCTCCTTAGCGGGGGGGCCGGGTGAGCAGTTCTTC
TRBV2,.,TRBJ2-3,TRBD1,CASRRRPGQIPDTQYF,TGTGCCAGCAGGAGACGACCGGGACAGATTCCAGATACGCAGTATTTT
TRBV19,.,TRBJ2-5,.,CASSKLDTQETQYF,TGTGCCAGTAGTAAACTGGACACCCAAGAGACCCAGTACTTC
TRBV29-1,.,TRBJ2-3,TRBD1,CSVKSAPTGDTQYF,TGCAGCGTTAAGTCAGCCCCGACAGGGGATACGCAGTATTTT
TRBV29-1,.,TRBJ2-2,.,CSVRGIQLEGELFF,TGCAGCGTAAGAGGGATACAACTTGAGGGGGAGCTGTTTTTT
TRBV27,few,TRBJ1-2,.,CASSTANYGYTF,TGTGCCAGCAGTACAGCTAACTATGGCTACACCTTC
TRBV7-6,many,TRBJ2-7,.,CASSLAASYEQYF,TGTGCCAGCAGCTTAGCGGCATCCTACGAGCAGTACTTC
TRBV30,.,TRBJ2-2,.,CAWRGGATTGELFF,TGTGCCTGGAGAGGCGGGGCGACCACCGGGGAGCTGTTTTTT
TRBV27,.,TRBJ1-1,.,CASRRGVTEAFF,TGTGCCAGCCGGCGCGGGGTAACTGAAGCTTTCTTT
TRBV30,.,TRBJ1-5,.,CAWSVGHSNQPQHF,TGTGCCTGGAGTGTGGGGCACAGCAATCAGCCCCAGCATTTT
TRBV7-8,.,TRBJ1-1,.,CASSLYTNTEAFF,TGTGCCAGCAGCTTATACACCAACACTGAAGCTTTCTTT
TRBV2,.,TRBJ1-6,.,CASSSNSPLHF,TGTGCCAGCAGTTCTAATTCACCCCTCCACTTT
TRBV7-2,.,TRBJ1-6,TRBD1,CASSPWTGSSYNSPLHF,TGTGCCAGCAGCCCCTGGACAGGGAGCTCCTATAATTCACCCCTCCACTTT
TRBV18,few,TRBJ2-7,TRBD2,CASSPGSGGLLEQYF,TGTGCCAGCTCACCAGGTAGCGGGGGTCTGCTCGAGCAGTACTTC
TRBV29-1,few,TRBJ2-1,TRBD1,CSAKWGQGTNEQFF,TGCAGCGCGAAGTGGGGACAGGGGACCAATGAGCAGTTCTTC
TRBV6-5,.,TRBJ2-6,.,CASSQSSGANVLTF,TGTGCCAGCAGTCAAAGCTCTGGGGCCAACGTCCTGACTTTC
TRBV9,.,TRBJ2-3,.,CASSVGGTQDTQYF,TGTGCCAGCAGCGTAGGAGGGACTCAGGATACGCAGTATTTT
TRBV5-6,few,TRBJ2-3,.,CASSPFMGYTDTQYF,TGTGCCAGCAGCCCCTTTATGGGTTACACAGATACGCAGTATTTT
TRBV27,.,TRBJ1-6,.,CASKGVGSPLHF,TGTGCCAGTAAGGGGGTGGGTTCACCCCTCCACTTT
TRBV30,.,TRBJ1-1,.,CAWSVVGQARNTEAFF,TGTGCCTGGAGTGTAGTTGGTCAGGCTCGGAACACTGAAGCTTTCTTT
TRBV14,few,TRBJ1-1,.,CASSQVFGAGEAFF,TGTGCCAGCAGCCAAGTATTCGGGGCAGGCGAAGCTTTCTTT
TRBV27,.,TRBJ2-1,.,CASSLFAVAYNEQFF,TGTGCCAGCAGTTTGTTCGCTGTAGCCTACAATGAGCAGTTCTTC
TRBV27,.,TRBJ1-2,.,CASSWGGGYGYTF,TGTGCCAGCAGTTGGGGGGGTGGCTATGGCTACACCTTC
TRBV15,few,TRBJ1-2,.,CATSRDQSIWTF,TGTGCCACCAGCAGAGACCAGAGTATATGGACCTTC
TRBV30,.,TRBJ2-1,TRBD2,CAWTWGGTRYNEQFF,TGTGCCTGGACCTGGGGGGGGACTCGGTACAACGAGCAGTTCTTC
TRBV30,.,TRBJ2-5,.,CAWTPLRDSYNPRTQYF,TGTGCCTGGACCCCGCTCCGGGACTCCTACAATCCGCGGACCCAGTACTTC
TRBV25-1,few,TRBJ1-2,.,CASSSGVGGYTF,TGTGCCAGCAGTTCGGGGGTGGGAGGCTACACCTTC
TRBV5-6,.,TRBJ1-5,TRBD1,CASSVGTGNGNQPQHF,TGTGCCAGCAGCGTTGGGACAGGGAATGGCAATCAGCCCCAGCATTTT
TRBV6-5,.,TRBJ2-7,TRBD1,CASSQTGIGDEQYF,TGTGCCAGCAGTCAGACAGGGATAGGGGACGAGCAGTACTTC
TRBV29-1,few,TRBJ1-2,.,CSVEVLANYGYTF,TGCAGCGTTGAAGTCCTCGCGAACTATGGCTACACCTTC
TRBV7-3,few,TRBJ2-5,.,CASSMGTQETQYF,TGTGCCAGCAGCATGGGGACACAAGAGACCCAGTACTTC
TRBV30,.,TRBJ1-5,.,CAWSGSNSNQPQHF,TGTGCCTGGAGTGGTTCGAATAGCAATCAGCCCCAGCATTTT
TRBV29-1,.,TRBJ1-1,.,CSVSGGTEAFF,TGCAGCGTTTCCGGGGGGACTGAAGCTTTCTTT
TRBV29-1,few,TRBJ1-2,.,CSVLNFWAASYGYTF,TGCAGCGTTCTAAACTTTTGGGCAGCCTCCTATGGCTACACCTTC
TRBV7-9,.,TRBJ2-7,TRBD1,CASSLWTGLHEQYF,TGTGCCAGCAGCCTCTGGACAGGGCTCCACGAGCAGTACTTC
TRBV29-1,.,TRBJ1-5,.,CSPPSGSHQPQHF,TGCAGCCCTCCGTCCGGGAGTCACCAGCCCCAGCATTTT
TRBV7-9,few,TRBJ1-6,.,CASSASGGESPLHF,TGTGCCAGCAGCGCGAGCGGGGGCGAGTCACCCCTCCACTTT
TRBV7-2,medium-sized,TRBJ2-7,TRBD1,CASSIRDRGYEQYF,TGTGCCAGCAGCATCCGGGACAGGGGTTACGAGCAGTACTTC
TRBV25-1,.,TRBJ2-3,TRBD1,CASSWTGTDTQYF,TGTGCCAGCAGTTGGACAGGGACAGATACGCAGTATTTT
TRBV2,.,TRBJ2-7,.,CASSYGYEQYF,TGTGCCAGCAGCTACGGTTACGAGCAGTACTTC
TRBV7-7,.,TRBJ2-5,TRBD1,CASRPAGTGEETQYF,TGTGCTAGCAGGCCTGCAGGGACAGGGGAAGAGACCCAGTACTTC
TRBV4-2,.,TRBJ1-5,.,CASSQDFRGNQPQHF,TGTGCCAGCAGCCAAGATTTTCGTGGCAATCAGCCCCAGCATTTT
TRBV29-1,.,TRBJ2-3,.,CSVDGRGRTDTQYF,TGCAGCGTTGACGGACGGGGGCGCACAGATACGCAGTATTTT
TRBV5-1,.,TRBJ2-6,.,CASSSVVVLSGANVLTF,TGCGCCAGCAGCTCCGTAGTGGTCCTATCTGGGGCCAACGTCCTGACTTTC
TRBV29-1,few,TRBJ2-3,TRBD2,CSVEGSPSGGAADTQYF,TGCAGCGTTGAAGGGTCTCCTAGCGGGGGGGCAGCAGATACGCAGTATTTT
TRBV5-1,.,TRBJ2-1,TRBD1,CASSLEVGRGQGNEQFF,TGCGCCAGCAGCTTGGAAGTTGGCAGGGGGCAGGGGAATGAGCAGTTCTTC
TRBV2,few,TRBJ1-2,.,CATRRQNYGYTF,TGTGCCACCCGCCGACAGAACTATGGCTACACCTTC
TRBV29-1,.,TRBJ1-1,.,CSVSSNTGGTNTEAFF,TGCAGCGTTTCTTCCAACACGGGGGGCACTAACACTGAAGCTTTCTTT